The text below deals with one TCR beta chain. The data were taken from a study of cytomegalovirus exposure and HLA in healthy donors. Study-wide context: Genotyping of some 400 donors showed that over 65% belonged to the Caucasian-associated ancestry cluster.

A multiplex PCR was run with 60 Vbeta primers and 13 Jbeta primers. TCRdb keeps only in-frame clones here, not all; method: immunoSEQ multiplex PCR. Here the sample spans about 140,000 clones, roughly four fifths being singletons. This clonotype was obtained from a middle-aged woman in good health and CMV-seronegative. Input material: PBMCs.

The CDR3 coding sequence is TGTGCCAGCAGAAAAGAGGTCAGTTCCTACAATGAGCAGTTCTTC. It is translated as CASRKEVSSYNEQFF. The chain combines TRBV2 with TRBJ2-1; unclear D gene. Germline lookup yields CDR1 SNHLY and CDR2 FYNNEI. Trimming took off 6 bases at V and 1 base at J, with 13 bases between the two ends. The CDR3 has 15 residues.